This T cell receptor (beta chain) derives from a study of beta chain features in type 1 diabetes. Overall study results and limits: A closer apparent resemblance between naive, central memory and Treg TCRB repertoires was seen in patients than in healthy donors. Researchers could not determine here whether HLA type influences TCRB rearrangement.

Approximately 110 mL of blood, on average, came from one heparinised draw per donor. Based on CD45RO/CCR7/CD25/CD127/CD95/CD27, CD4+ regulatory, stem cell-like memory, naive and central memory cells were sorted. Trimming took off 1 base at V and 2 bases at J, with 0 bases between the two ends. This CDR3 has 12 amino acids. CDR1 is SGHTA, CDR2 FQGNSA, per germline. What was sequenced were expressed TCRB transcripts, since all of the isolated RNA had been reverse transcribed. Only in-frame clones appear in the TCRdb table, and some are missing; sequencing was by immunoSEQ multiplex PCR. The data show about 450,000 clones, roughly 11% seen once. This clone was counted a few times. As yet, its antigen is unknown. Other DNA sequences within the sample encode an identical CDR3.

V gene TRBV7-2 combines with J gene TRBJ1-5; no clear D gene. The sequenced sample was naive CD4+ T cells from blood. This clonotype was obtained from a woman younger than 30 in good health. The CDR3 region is CASSLGNQPQHF. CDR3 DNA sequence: TGTGCCAGCAGCTTAGGCAATCAGCCCCAGCATTTT.